The sequence of this T cell receptor beta chain was determined in a study of blood T cells in healthy people across ages. Study outcomes and limitations: Older age went with lower TCR beta diversity per million T cells, in a roughly linear way.

Through a sample-barcoded 5' primer and a J-beta primer mix, a second PCR was run for roughly 6 to 12 cycles. Each cDNA molecule, via a template-switch adaptor with 12 random nucleotides, was tagged. Sequencing yielded, for each sample, at least 2.5 million paired-end reads carrying CDR3. A single record per CDR3 protein comes from TCRdb applying MiXCR to the 5' RACE reads. The repertoire has roughly 1.5 million distinct CDR3 sequences, approximately 39% of them found once; the top ten carry just over 4%. This CDR3 comprises 13 residues. V gave up 0 bases and J gave up 7 bases, with 7 bases separating them. Germline V gene data show CDR1 as LGHNA and CDR2 as YSLEER. No fewer than 7 million PBMCs went into each sample. This clonotype was counted at least ten times. What it binds is not known.

The sequence was collected from a woman younger than 35 in good health. Sequences were obtained from blood. The genes are TRBV4-3 and TRBJ2-1; weak D call: TRBD2 (6 bases). In DNA form, the CDR3 reads TGCGCCAGCAGCCAAGATAGCGGAAATGAGCAGTTCTTC. As protein: CASSQDSGNEQFF.